This T cell receptor beta chain appears in the sequencing data of a study of spatial heterogeneity in lung cancer. As for the study in general: Across the raw uncorrected reads, a unique TCR and UMI combination was observed, on average, more than ten times.

Remarks on this clonotype: Its specificity is not known.

Germline lookup yields CDR1 KGHDR and CDR2 SFDVKD. Trimming cost V 3 bases and J 5 bases; bases outside gene matches: 7. The CDR3 contains 15 residues. Study-wide findings and caveats: Ubiquitous, expanded tumor-derived TCRs were more frequently observed in blood at resection than at follow-up.

Individual TCR cDNA molecules each bore their own unique molecular identifier. TCRdb reprocessed the 5' RACE reads with MiXCR, giving one entry per CDR3 protein. This table has some 7,000 distinct CDR3 sequences, roughly 21% appearing once. The time point is: sample taken at primary tumor resection. Whole RNA, which was extracted from tumor, nontumor lung tissue or frozen PBMC, was sequenced without any cell sorting. There were 72 donors, all of them untreated patients with early-stage non-small cell lung cancer. Sequencing used PBMCs, obtained at surgery. The chain combines TRBV24-1 with TRBJ1-2; 8 nucleotides match TRBD1. The receptor was derived from a female donor with early-stage non-small cell lung cancer. In DNA, the CDR3 is TGTGCCACCAGTGATCCCGGACAGGGAGGATATGGCTACACCTTC. It yields the protein CATSDPGQGGYGYTF.